A single sample is the source of the 29 T cell receptor beta chains below, sequenced in a study of shared clonotypes between healthy human individuals. Sequenced by immunoSEQ multiplex PCR; TCRdb stores in-frame clones only, minus some. The sample shows roughly 2.5 million clones, more than 90% of them seen only once. The sample comprised naive CD4+ T cells sorted from blood. Subset denoted: CD45RA+ positively selected. The receptors shown here come from a man aged 18 to 29 in good health.

The chain employs TRBV5-5 and TRBJ2-7; D gene uncertain. This CDR3 contains 11 residues. Looked up from germline, CDR1 is SGHKS and CDR2 is YYEKEE (reference sequence). V shed 3 bases and J shed 7 bases, with 8 bases lying between them. CDR3: CASSSLREQYF. DNA of the CDR3: TGTGCCAGCAGCTCCTTGAGGGAGCAGTACTTC.

A word on this clone: This specimen includes other DNA sequences encoding the same CDR3. The V and J genes are TRBV11-2 and TRBJ2-7, with 11 bases matching TRBD2. This CDR3 region has 15 residues. J gave up 3 bases and V 1 base, and 2 bases lay outside the gene matches. CDR1 and CDR2 (germline): SGHAT, FQNNGV. CDR3 amino acids: CASSLAGTSGYEQYF. The CDR3, as DNA: TGTGCCAGCAGCTTAGCGGGGACTAGCGGCTACGAGCAGTACTTC.

The V call is TRBV28, the J call TRBJ2-7; weak D call: TRBD2 (7 bases). Per germline, CDR1 MDHEN and CDR2 SYDVKM. Deletions cut 4 bases from V and 2 bases from J, with 12 bases between. There are 14 residues in the CDR3. This CDR3 is CASSSGGGPYEQYF. The DNA for the CDR3 is TGTGCCAGCAGTTCTGGCGGGGGCCCCTACGAGCAGTACTTC.

This clone has only one observation. The CDR3 nucleotides are TGCGCCAGCAGTGAACCCAGATTATATGGCTACACCTTC. It specifies CASSEPRLYGYTF. This chain connects TRBV10-2 to TRBJ1-2, with D unresolved. The CDR3 is made up of 13 amino acids. Germline CDR1 WSHSY, CDR2 SAAADI. V shed 3 bases and J shed 5 bases, with 10 bases lying between them.

This chain joins TRBV25-1 and TRBJ2-3, with 7 bases aligning to TRBD2. This CDR3 is 13 amino acids long. J was trimmed by 5 bases and V by 5 bases; bases with no gene match: 4. The V gene's germline CDR1 is MGHDK and CDR2 SYGVNS. This CDR3 reads CASSTIAGDTQYF. As DNA, the CDR3 is TGTGCCAGCAGTACGATAGCGGGAGATACGCAGTATTTT.

This clone was counted a few times. CDR3 region: CASSARSNQPQHF. The CDR3 DNA reads TGTGCCAGCAGCGCTAGGAGCAATCAGCCCCAGCATTTT. V gene TRBV9 combines with J gene TRBJ1-5, with D hard to call. This CDR3 spans 13 amino acids. V was cut by 3 bases and J by 1 base, with 5 bases left in between. Per the germline V gene, CDR1 is SGDLS and CDR2 is YYNGEE.

This clone has a handful of counts. The V and J genes are TRBV27 and TRBJ1-6; D is perhaps TRBD1 (6 bases). CDR1 is MNHEY, CDR2 SMNVEV, per germline (reference sequence). V lost 5 bases, J lost 4 bases, and 21 bases lay in between. The CDR3 spans 18 residues. Here the CDR3 DNA reads TGTGCCAGCAGTCTAAAGTCTCAGGGGCCAACGTATAATTCACCCCTCCACTTT. Its protein product is CASSLKSQGPTYNSPLHF.

The V gene is TRBV5-4, the J gene TRBJ2-1; D possibly corresponds to TRBD1 (6 bases). CDR1 is SGHNT and CDR2 is YYREEE in the germline V gene (reference sequence). The CDR3 contains 16 residues. Trimming pared 0 bases from V and 4 bases from J, leaving 14 bases between. Written as DNA, the CDR3 is TGTGCCAGCAGCTTGGCAGGGGCTGGGGTTTACAATGAGCAGTTCTTC. This gives the protein CASSLAGAGVYNEQFF. The full variable domain, its missing parts supplied by reference TRBV5-4 and TRBJ2-1, is ETGVTQSPTHLIKTRGQQVTLRCSSQSGHNTVSWYQQALGQGPQFIFQYYREEENGRGNFPPRFSGLQFPNYSSELNVNALELDDSALYLCASSLAGAGVYNEQFFGPGTRLTVL.

This clone was observed a few times. This chain joins TRBV27 and TRBJ1-2; 7 nucleotides match TRBD1. Germline V gives CDR1 MNHEY, CDR2 SMNVEV (reference sequence). The CDR3 length is 19 residues. The J segment lost 6 bases and the V segment lost 0 bases, leaving 19 bases of the junction unmatched. CDR3: CASSLSADYIEQGTNGYTF. The CDR3 DNA is TGTGCCAGCAGTTTATCGGCCGATTATATTGAACAGGGGACGAATGGCTACACCTTC.

This rearrangement joins TRBV6-1 to TRBJ2-7, with 8 nucleotides matching TRBD1. Germline V gene data show CDR1 as MNHNS and CDR2 as SASEGT. The junction had 3 bases not matched to a gene; V was cut back by 6 bases and J by 2 bases. This CDR3 comprises 13 residues. CDR3 DNA: TGTGCCAGCAGGACAGGGGTGACCTACGAGCAGTACTTC. It yields the protein CASRTGVTYEQYF.

The gene calls are TRBV7-9 and TRBJ1-6; 10 bases agree with TRBD1. The germline V gene has CDR1 SEHNR and CDR2 FQNEAQ (reference sequence). V was pared by 1 base and J by 9 bases, with 3 bases of the junction left unmatched. CDR3 length: 15 residues. CDR3 sequence: CASSLVGTGVSPLHF. The CDR3 DNA follows: TGTGCCAGCAGCTTAGTTGGGACAGGGGTTTCACCCCTCCACTTT.

The genes are TRBV5-1 and TRBJ2-3; D perhaps matches TRBD1 (5 bases). The V gene lost 2 bases and the J gene lost 4 bases, with 11 bases spanning the gap. Germline-derived CDR1 and CDR2 are SGHRS and YFSETQ. CDR3 length equals 14 residues. Written as DNA, the CDR3 is TGCGCCAGCAGCTTTTCAACAGGAGCAGATACGCAGTATTTT. Its translation: CASSFSTGADTQYF.

With regard to this clone: The identical CDR3 is also encoded by other nucleotide sequences in the sample. V gene TRBV18 combines with J gene TRBJ2-1, with 8 bases fitting TRBD1. The CDR3 covers 16 residues. CDR1 and CDR2 (germline): KGHSH, LQKENI. V shed 0 bases and J 6 bases; nucleotides not matched to a gene: 7. The CDR3 here is CASSPPGQGAFNEQFF. CDR3 DNA: TGTGCCAGCTCACCACCCGGGCAGGGGGCCTTCAATGAGCAGTTCTTC.

This clone was observed once. The gene calls are TRBV7-6 and TRBJ1-5; 9 nucleotides agree with TRBD1. The CDR3 is 15 residues long. CDR1 and CDR2 from the germline V gene are SGHVS and FNYEAQ. V shed 5 bases, J shed 0 bases, and the junction held 2 bases outside the gene matches. The CDR3 protein is CASSQDRGSNQPQHF. CDR3 coding DNA: TGTGCCAGCAGCCAGGACAGGGGTAGCAATCAGCCCCAGCATTTT.

The chain employs TRBV6-1 and TRBJ2-7; unclear D gene. The CDR3 loop spans 11 amino acids. Germline CDR1 MNHNS, CDR2 SASEGT. V gave up 2 bases and J gave up 13 bases, with 12 bases separating them. CDR3 nucleotide sequence: TGTGCCAGCAGTGAATCCTGGGTAGCTTACTTC. It yields the protein CASSESWVAYF.

This chain's CDR3 is CASSERGDEAFF. CDR3 nucleotides: TGTGCCAGCAGTGAACGCGGAGATGAAGCTTTCTTT. The chain uses TRBV6-1 and TRBJ1-1; D unresolved. The CDR3 is made up of 12 amino acids. With 2 bases removed from V and 7 bases from J, the gap between germline ends came to 8 bases. Germline CDR1 reads MNHNS; CDR2 reads SASEGT.

The chain uses TRBV6-5 and TRBJ1-6; 9 positions agree with TRBD1. The CDR3 covers 15 residues. Germline-derived CDR1 and CDR2 are MNHEY and SVGAGI. The trim removed 6 bases at V and 8 bases at J, leaving 8 bases unmatched. CDR3 DNA: TGTGCCAGCAGCGAACAGGGGGCGGGTGATTCACCCCTCCACTTT. It codes for CASSEQGAGDSPLHF.

The V call is TRBV5-1, the J call TRBJ2-1; either TRBD1 or TRBD2 may fit D (5 bases each). The CDR3 loop spans 15 amino acids. CDR1 is SGHRS and CDR2 is YFSETQ in the germline V gene. Trimming took 4 bases from V and 6 from J, leaving 17 bases between them. The CDR3 region has the DNA TGCGCCAGCAGCCCGGTCAAGGCTGGGGGCAATGAGCAGTTCTTC. It yields the protein CASSPVKAGGNEQFF.

DNA for the CDR3: TGTGCCAGCGGGGATACAGGGAGAACGGGTTCACCCCTCCACTTT. This sequence encodes CASGDTGRTGSPLHF. The chain combines TRBV6-5 with TRBJ1-6; a weak D match, TRBD1 (6 bases). Germline CDR1 MNHEY, CDR2 SVGAGI. This CDR3 has 15 residues. The V end lost 8 bases, the J end lost 9 bases, and 20 bases lay between the germline ends.

This clone is a singleton in its sample. This chain connects TRBV18 to TRBJ2-7; 8 bases fit TRBD1. V shed 0 bases and J 5 bases; nucleotides not matched to a gene: 6. Germline values: CDR1 KGHSH, CDR2 LQKENI. The CDR3 consists of 15 residues. The CDR3: CASSPPGQGENEQYF. DNA for the CDR3: TGTGCCAGCTCACCACCCGGACAGGGTGAGAACGAGCAGTACTTC.

The J gene is TRBJ2-7, the V gene TRBV7-9; no reliable D call. The CDR3 runs to 12 residues. Germline-derived CDR1 and CDR2 are SEHNR and FQNEAQ (reference sequence). Trimming stripped 1 base from V and 6 bases from J, with 7 bases between. CDR3 DNA: TGTGCCAGCAGCTTAGTTTATTCCGAGCAGTACTTC. This sequence encodes CASSLVYSEQYF.

The rearrangement links TRBV6-6 to TRBJ1-5; weak D call: TRBD1 (6 bases). CDR1 MNHNY and CDR2 SVGAGI come from the germline V gene (reference sequence). Trimming took 6 bases from V and 0 from J, leaving 12 bases between them. The CDR3 consists of 15 residues. CDR3 nucleotides: TGTGCCAGCAGGGAACAGGGTGCTAGCAATCAGCCCCAGCATTTT. The encoded protein is CASREQGASNQPQHF.

The genes are TRBV30 and TRBJ1-1, with D tentatively TRBD1 (5 bases). The germline gives CDR1 GTSNPN, CDR2 SVGIG (reference sequence). The CDR3 is 15 amino acids. V dropped 8 bases and J dropped 4 bases, with 23 bases sitting between them. CDR3 nucleotide sequence: TGTGCCAGTCGGGAGAGATTCGGGGGTGGCACTGAAGCTTTCTTT. It codes for CASRERFGGGTEAFF.

This clone was counted a single time. The rearrangement uses TRBV7-2 and TRBJ2-7; D remains ambiguous. The CDR3 contains 14 residues. Trimming pared 4 bases from V and 0 bases from J, leaving 10 bases between. Germline loops: CDR1 SGHTA, CDR2 FQGNSA. As DNA, the CDR3 is TGTGCCAGCAGCTCGGCCTCCCTCTCCTACGAGCAGTACTTC. Protein: CASSSASLSYEQYF. The full variable domain, rest sourced from reference TRBV7-2 and TRBJ2-7, is GAGVSQSPSNKVTEKGKDVELRCDPISGHTALYWYRQSLGQGLEFLIYFQGNSAPDKSGLPSDRFSAERTGGSVSTLTIQRTQQEDSAVYLCASSSASLSYEQYFGPGTRLTVT.

Regarding this clone: Other DNA sequences in this sample translate to the same CDR3. The chain recombines TRBV5-1 with TRBJ2-3; perhaps TRBD2 as D (5 bases). CDR1 SGHRS and CDR2 YFSETQ come from the germline V gene. V lost 2 bases, J lost 3 bases, and 7 bases lay in between. There are 13 residues in the CDR3. The DNA for the CDR3 is TGCGCCAGCAGCTTACTAGGGACAGATACGCAGTATTTT. Translating it yields CASSLLGTDTQYF.

This clone was seen a single time. The chain couples TRBV7-6 to TRBJ2-1; TRBD2 is a possible D gene (6 bases). With 1 base removed from V and 0 bases from J, the gap between germline ends came to 10 bases. Germline loops: CDR1 SGHVS, CDR2 FNYEAQ. The CDR3 extends over 16 amino acids. The chain's CDR3 is CASSLGTTSSYNEQFF. CDR3 bases: TGTGCCAGCAGCTTAGGGACTACCAGCTCCTACAATGAGCAGTTCTTC.

This rearrangement joins TRBV19 to TRBJ1-6; TRBD1 aligns across 7 bases. V was clipped by 9 bases and J by 6 bases; unmatched bases: 8. The CDR3 spans 14 residues. The germline V gene encodes CDR1 LNHDA and CDR2 SQIVND (reference sequence). Here the CDR3 reads CASSGTASNSPLHF. The DNA of the CDR3 is TGTGCCAGCTCGGGGACAGCCAGTAATTCACCCCTCCACTTT.

The chain employs TRBV5-6 and TRBJ2-1, with D possibly TRBD1 on 6 matching bases. Germline values: CDR1 SGHDT, CDR2 YYEEEE. V shed 1 base and J shed 16 bases, with 15 bases lying between them. This CDR3 is built from 12 residues. The CDR3: CASSLTGTPLFF. The CDR3 DNA is TGTGCCAGCAGCTTGACCGGGACACCCCTTTTCTTC.

The chain links TRBV10-3 to TRBJ1-5, with a tentative D call TRBD1 (5 bases). Germline V gene lookup returns CDR1 ENHRY and CDR2 SYGVKD. V lost 6 bases and J lost 7, with 22 bases in between. CDR3 length: 16 residues. CDR3 residues: CAISGSIGHLRQPQHF. In DNA form, the CDR3 reads TGTGCCATCAGCGGTTCAATCGGACATCTACGGCAGCCCCAGCATTTT.